The clone carrying this T cell receptor (beta chain) was seen a handful of times. Deletions cut 0 bases from V and 4 bases from J, with 7 bases between. CDR1 is SGHRS, CDR2 YFSETQ, per germline. This CDR3 comprises 13 residues. TCRdb recomputed calls from the RT-PCR reads with MiXCR, one row per CDR3 protein. The sample records roughly 540,000 distinct CDR3 sequences, approximately 20% being singletons. The entry originates in a study of response to subunit inactivated influenza vaccine. These same data were also listed under a study on T cells expressing NK-cell markers. Turning to that study: As the method of synthesis, 5'RACE template switching with UMIs yielded TCR beta cDNA. HCMV serostatus: seven of eight sequenced donors positive, one negative. One observes that, in several donors, these clonotypes were also the leading ones within the CD3+CD56-NKG2C+ fraction.

V is TRBV5-1 and J is TRBJ1-1; D unclear. The clonotype originates from a middle-aged man who received an inactivated influenza vaccine. Sequencing used CD4+ T cells sorted from PBMCs, obtained about 11 days after vaccination. CDR3 in amino acids: CASSLVLSTEAFF. The CDR3 nucleotides are TGCGCCAGCAGCTTGGTATTGAGCACTGAAGCTTTCTTT.